The rows below give T cell receptor beta chains drawn from one sample of a study of blood T cells in healthy people across ages. TCRdb called the 5' RACE reads again in MiXCR, with one record for every CDR3 protein. The data contain hundreds of thousands of distinct CDR3 sequences, under 25% of them singletons. The sample comprised blood. These TCRs come from a man in his 70s in good health. Both conserved end residues are part of each CDR3. The order of the fields is V gene, D gene, J gene, CDR3 length, clone size, CDR3 protein, CDR3 DNA. A D gene is named only where the DNA matches it firmly. Some rows have no size entry. The others give once, few or many, or a class for an expanded clone.

v_gene: TRBV2
d_gene: -
j_gene: TRBJ2-7
len: 14
abundance: -
CDR3aa: CASSEGTGVYEQYF
CDR3nt: TGTGCCAGCAGTGAAGGGACGGGAGTCTACGAGCAGTACTTC

v_gene: TRBV20-1
d_gene: TRBD1
j_gene: TRBJ2-3
len: 17
abundance: few
CDR3aa: CSARDVFGTGGADTQYF
CDR3nt: TGCAGTGCTAGAGATGTCTTTGGTACAGGGGGCGCGGATACGCAGTATTTT

v_gene: TRBV6-2/TRBV6-3
d_gene: -
j_gene: TRBJ2-3
len: 14
abundance: -
CDR3aa: CASSYGQRWDTQYF
CDR3nt: TGTGCCAGCAGTTACGGGCAGCGGTGGGATACGCAGTATTTT

v_gene: TRBV12-3/TRBV12-4
d_gene: TRBD2
j_gene: TRBJ2-7
len: 15
abundance: few
CDR3aa: CASRQSSAGGPEQYF
CDR3nt: TGTGCCAGCAGACAATCCTCAGCGGGAGGGCCCGAGCAGTACTTC

v_gene: TRBV2
d_gene: -
j_gene: TRBJ2-5
len: 13
abundance: -
CDR3aa: CASSGAPKETQYF
CDR3nt: TGTGCCAGCAGTGGAGCCCCAAAAGAGACCCAGTACTTC

v_gene: TRBV6-2/TRBV6-3
d_gene: -
j_gene: TRBJ1-2
len: 13
abundance: -
CDR3aa: CASSYFRDYGYTF
CDR3nt: TGCGCCAGCAGTTACTTCCGGGACTATGGCTACACCTTC

v_gene: TRBV3-1
d_gene: TRBD1
j_gene: TRBJ2-4
len: 15
abundance: few
CDR3aa: CASSPGGATKNIQYF
CDR3nt: TGTGCCAGCAGCCCAGGGGGCGCAACCAAAAACATTCAGTACTTC

v_gene: TRBV3-1
d_gene: -
j_gene: TRBJ2-2
len: 15
abundance: -
CDR3aa: CASSQVMKNTGELFF
CDR3nt: TGTGCCAGCAGCCAGGTGATGAAGAACACCGGGGAGCTGTTTTTT

v_gene: TRBV20-1
d_gene: -
j_gene: TRBJ2-5
len: 11
abundance: many
CDR3aa: CSANEAETQYF
CDR3nt: TGCAGTGCCAACGAGGCTGAGACCCAGTACTTC

v_gene: TRBV3-1
d_gene: TRBD2
j_gene: TRBJ2-5
len: 16
abundance: many
CDR3aa: CASSRRTSGSQETQYF
CDR3nt: TGTGCCAGCAGCCGGCGGACTAGCGGGAGCCAAGAGACCCAGTACTTC

v_gene: TRBV7-2
d_gene: -
j_gene: TRBJ2-7
len: 14
abundance: few
CDR3aa: CASSLVLEAYEQYF
CDR3nt: TGTGCCAGCAGCTTAGTTCTAGAAGCCTACGAGCAGTACTTC

v_gene: TRBV12-3/TRBV12-4
d_gene: -
j_gene: TRBJ1-1
len: 14
abundance: -
CDR3aa: CASSLAGGSAEAFF
CDR3nt: TGTGCCAGCAGTTTGGCCGGGGGCTCGGCTGAAGCTTTCTTT

v_gene: TRBV29-1
d_gene: TRBD2
j_gene: TRBJ2-3
len: 13
abundance: few
CDR3aa: CSVDLAGIDTQYF
CDR3nt: TGCAGCGTTGACCTAGCGGGAATAGATACGCAGTATTTT

v_gene: TRBV28
d_gene: -
j_gene: TRBJ2-5
len: 12
abundance: many
CDR3aa: CASSLLRETQYF
CDR3nt: TGTGCCAGCAGTTTACTGCGGGAGACCCAGTACTTC

v_gene: TRBV20-1
d_gene: -
j_gene: TRBJ2-3
len: 13
abundance: few
CDR3aa: CSARSGFADTQYF
CDR3nt: TGCAGTGCCAGAAGTGGTTTCGCAGATACGCAGTATTTT

v_gene: TRBV5-1
d_gene: TRBD1
j_gene: TRBJ2-1
len: 15
abundance: few
CDR3aa: CASRPGQGAYNEQFF
CDR3nt: TGCGCCAGCAGACCGGGACAGGGGGCCTACAATGAGCAGTTCTTC

v_gene: TRBV20-1
d_gene: TRBD1
j_gene: TRBJ2-1
len: 16
abundance: few
CDR3aa: CSARDGGTGLHNEQFF
CDR3nt: TGCAGTGCTAGAGATGGAGGGACAGGCCTCCACAATGAGCAGTTCTTC

v_gene: TRBV7-9
d_gene: -
j_gene: TRBJ2-2
len: 14
abundance: many
CDR3aa: CASSRIEATGELFF
CDR3nt: TGTGCCAGCAGCCGAATCGAAGCCACCGGGGAGCTGTTTTTT

v_gene: TRBV27
d_gene: -
j_gene: TRBJ2-7
len: 17
abundance: -
CDR3aa: CASSLSSVGRGPYEQYF
CDR3nt: TGTGCCAGCAGTTTATCGTCCGTGGGCAGGGGACCCTACGAGCAGTACTTC

v_gene: TRBV11-3
d_gene: -
j_gene: TRBJ2-2
len: 17
abundance: -
CDR3aa: CASSLGQGAINTGELFF
CDR3nt: TGTGCCAGCAGCCTCGGGCAAGGGGCGATCAACACCGGGGAGCTGTTTTTT

v_gene: TRBV7-8
d_gene: TRBD2
j_gene: TRBJ2-5
len: 16
abundance: -
CDR3aa: CASSLVGSGRKETQYF
CDR3nt: TGTGCCAGCAGCTTAGTCGGTAGCGGGAGGAAAGAGACCCAGTACTTC

v_gene: TRBV3-1
d_gene: TRBD1
j_gene: TRBJ1-4
len: 15
abundance: few
CDR3aa: CASSPPGTGNKKLFF
CDR3nt: TGTGCCAGCAGCCCACCCGGGACAGGGAACAAAAAACTGTTTTTT

v_gene: TRBV4-2
d_gene: TRBD1
j_gene: TRBJ2-7
len: 14
abundance: -
CDR3aa: CASSQDSNRGEQYF
CDR3nt: TGTGCCAGCAGCCAAGATTCAAACAGGGGCGAGCAGTACTTC

v_gene: TRBV12-3/TRBV12-4
d_gene: TRBD2
j_gene: TRBJ2-1
len: 13
abundance: few
CDR3aa: CATESGVYNEQFF
CDR3nt: TGTGCCACGGAGAGCGGGGTTTACAATGAGCAGTTCTTC

v_gene: TRBV28
d_gene: TRBD2
j_gene: TRBJ2-7
len: 14
abundance: few
CDR3aa: CASSGEGGSYEQYF
CDR3nt: TGTGCCAGCAGCGGGGAGGGCGGCTCCTACGAGCAGTACTTC

v_gene: TRBV6-2/TRBV6-3
d_gene: -
j_gene: TRBJ2-7
len: 13
abundance: few
CDR3aa: CASGRSGTEEQYF
CDR3nt: TGTGCCAGCGGGAGGTCTGGGACTGAAGAGCAGTACTTC

v_gene: TRBV20-1
d_gene: -
j_gene: TRBJ2-5
len: 14
abundance: many
CDR3aa: CSVGVGTSQETQYF
CDR3nt: TGCAGTGTTGGGGTGGGGACTTCCCAAGAGACCCAGTACTTC

v_gene: TRBV20-1
d_gene: TRBD1
j_gene: TRBJ1-1
len: 14
abundance: -
CDR3aa: CSASKGAVNTEAFF
CDR3nt: TGCAGTGCTAGTAAGGGGGCGGTGAACACTGAAGCTTTCTTT

v_gene: TRBV4-2
d_gene: TRBD1
j_gene: TRBJ1-1
len: 15
abundance: few
CDR3aa: CASSQGAGQGLEAFF
CDR3nt: TGTGCCAGCAGCCAAGGCGCGGGACAGGGACTGGAAGCTTTCTTT

v_gene: TRBV2
d_gene: -
j_gene: TRBJ2-3
len: 16
abundance: -
CDR3aa: CASSEIVTLSTDTQYF
CDR3nt: TGTGCCAGCAGTGAAATAGTGACACTTAGCACAGATACGCAGTATTTT

v_gene: TRBV9
d_gene: TRBD1
j_gene: TRBJ2-7
len: 15
abundance: few
CDR3aa: CASSAGTGVSYEQYF
CDR3nt: TGTGCCAGCAGCGCGGGGACAGGGGTCTCCTACGAGCAGTACTTC

v_gene: TRBV20-1
d_gene: -
j_gene: TRBJ2-7
len: 14
abundance: -
CDR3aa: CSASFPSDSDEQYF
CDR3nt: TGCAGTGCTAGTTTTCCGTCAGACTCCGACGAGCAGTACTTC

v_gene: TRBV28
d_gene: -
j_gene: TRBJ2-5
len: 13
abundance: many
CDR3aa: CASSSILQETQYF
CDR3nt: TGTGCCAGCAGTTCCATTCTTCAAGAGACCCAGTACTTC

v_gene: TRBV5-5
d_gene: -
j_gene: TRBJ1-4
len: 14
abundance: few
CDR3aa: CASSPEGRGEKLFF
CDR3nt: TGTGCCAGCAGCCCCGAAGGGCGGGGTGAAAAACTGTTTTTT

v_gene: TRBV6-6
d_gene: -
j_gene: TRBJ2-7
len: 14
abundance: -
CDR3aa: CASSYTGASYEQYF
CDR3nt: TGTGCCAGCAGTTACACCGGGGCCTCCTACGAGCAGTACTTC

v_gene: TRBV14
d_gene: TRBD1
j_gene: TRBJ2-5
len: 14
abundance: -
CDR3aa: CASRTTGGEETQYF
CDR3nt: TGTGCCAGCAGAACTACAGGGGGCGAAGAGACCCAGTACTTC

v_gene: TRBV25-1
d_gene: -
j_gene: TRBJ2-3
len: 16
abundance: -
CDR3aa: CASSGASEPSTDTQYF
CDR3nt: TGTGCCAGCAGTGGTGCTAGCGAGCCTAGCACAGATACGCAGTATTTT

v_gene: TRBV2
d_gene: -
j_gene: TRBJ2-2
len: 14
abundance: few
CDR3aa: CAGKGGGRTGELFF
CDR3nt: TGTGCCGGGAAAGGAGGGGGGCGTACCGGGGAGCTGTTTTTT

v_gene: TRBV20-1
d_gene: TRBD2
j_gene: TRBJ2-7
len: 15
abundance: few
CDR3aa: CSARLTSGRDYEQYF
CDR3nt: TGCAGTGCTAGACTTACTAGCGGGAGAGACTACGAGCAGTACTTC

v_gene: TRBV2
d_gene: -
j_gene: TRBJ2-3
len: 15
abundance: few
CDR3aa: CVSSERRAITDTQYF
CDR3nt: TGTGTCAGCAGTGAACGGCGGGCGATCACAGATACGCAGTATTTT

v_gene: TRBV20-1
d_gene: -
j_gene: TRBJ1-2
len: 16
abundance: -
CDR3aa: CSARKDRARSNYGYTF
CDR3nt: TGCAGTGCTAGAAAGGACAGAGCAAGATCTAACTATGGCTACACCTTC

v_gene: TRBV18
d_gene: -
j_gene: TRBJ2-1
len: 13
abundance: few
CDR3aa: CASSLSRANEQFF
CDR3nt: TGTGCCAGCTCACTTTCTCGGGCCAATGAGCAGTTCTTC

v_gene: TRBV11-2
d_gene: -
j_gene: TRBJ1-3
len: 14
abundance: many
CDR3aa: CASSLVQSGNTIYF
CDR3nt: TGTGCCAGCAGCTTAGTCCAGTCTGGAAACACCATATATTTT

v_gene: TRBV4-3
d_gene: -
j_gene: TRBJ2-7
len: 14
abundance: few
CDR3aa: CASSHQTGGREQYF
CDR3nt: TGCGCCAGCAGCCATCAGACTGGTGGTCGGGAGCAGTACTTC

v_gene: TRBV6-1
d_gene: -
j_gene: TRBJ2-1
len: 17
abundance: -
CDR3aa: CASREGRKGASYNEQFF
CDR3nt: TGTGCCAGCAGGGAAGGACGGAAAGGGGCCTCCTACAATGAGCAGTTCTTC

v_gene: TRBV7-9
d_gene: TRBD2
j_gene: TRBJ2-7
len: 15
abundance: -
CDR3aa: CASSFPSGSPYEQYF
CDR3nt: TGTGCCAGCAGCTTCCCAAGCGGGAGTCCCTACGAGCAGTACTTC